This entry lists 12 T cell receptor beta chains sequenced from one sample in a study of blood T cells in healthy people across ages. Sample-barcoded 5' priming and a J-beta primer mix drove a second PCR of roughly 7 to 11 cycles. MiXCR, run by TCRdb on the 5' RACE reads, gives a single entry per CDR3 protein. The sample lists 540,000 or so distinct CDR3 sequences; 24% were seen once. Separately, the same data were catalogued under a study of T cells of mothers and their children.

Sequencing used blood. The receptor set was obtained from a boy younger than 18 in good health.

The chain joins TRBV9 to TRBJ1-1, with D uncertain. CDR3 length equals 16 residues. Trimming took 0 bases from V and 6 from J, leaving 18 bases between them. CDR1 and CDR2 from the germline V gene are SGDLS and YYNGEE. CDR3 in amino acids: CASSVGPRASRAEAFF. As DNA, the CDR3 is TGTGCCAGCAGCGTAGGGCCTCGGGCCTCACGAGCTGAAGCTTTCTTT.

The chain carries TRBV20-1 and TRBJ2-5, with TRBD2 matching over 11 bases. The CDR3 contains 14 residues. The trim removed 2 bases at V and 4 bases at J, leaving 3 bases unmatched. Germline-derived CDR1 and CDR2 are DFQATT and SNEGSKA (reference sequence). For the CDR3, the DNA is TGCAGTGCTAGACCAACTAGCGGGAGAGAGACCCAGTACTTC. Encoded protein: CSARPTSGRETQYF.

CDR3: CASSLAFLRLGWNSPLHF. DNA of the CDR3: TGTGCCAGCAGCTTAGCCTTCTTGAGACTGGGGTGGAACTCACCCCTCCACTTT. V and J are TRBV7-2 and TRBJ1-6; D unresolved. CDR3 length: 18 amino acids. V lost 0 bases to trimming and J lost 10 bases, with 22 bases between them. Germline V CDR1 and CDR2: SGHTA, FQGNSA.

CDR3 bases: TGTGCCAGCAGCCGCACCGGGGCATATCAGCCCCAGCATTTT. It yields the protein CASSRTGAYQPQHF. V is TRBV12-3 or TRBV12-4 and J is TRBJ1-5, with TRBD1 as a possible D gene (5 bases). The germline V and J ends were trimmed by 6 bases and 5 bases, with 14 bases remaining between them. The CDR3 has 14 residues.

The sample holds a few counts of this clonotype. V and J are TRBV28 and TRBJ2-5; 7 bases are shared with TRBD1. The CDR3 length is 15 residues. Germline V gene lookup returns CDR1 MDHEN and CDR2 SYDVKM. Trimming at V came to 2 bases and at J to 5 bases, leaving 8 bases not matched to a gene. The CDR3 spells CASSLSRGTFETQYF. DNA of the CDR3: TGTGCCAGCAGTTTAAGCAGGGGGACCTTTGAGACCCAGTACTTC.

The V and J genes are TRBV7-2 and TRBJ2-2; 7 positions agree with TRBD2. J was trimmed by 0 bases and V by 1 base; bases with no gene match: 11. This CDR3 is built from 19 residues. The germline V gene encodes CDR1 SGHTA and CDR2 FQGNSA. The CDR3: CASSLGFLGLAANTGELFF. The CDR3 bases are TGTGCCAGCAGCTTAGGGTTTCTTGGGCTAGCGGCGAACACCGGGGAGCTGTTTTTT.

The V gene is TRBV6-5, the J gene TRBJ1-1; 7 positions agree with TRBD1. V lost 5 bases, J lost 7 bases, and 4 bases stayed unmatched. This CDR3 contains 12 residues. CDR1 and CDR2 from the germline V gene are MNHEY and SVGAGI. The CDR3 reads CASSAGTDEAFF. CDR3 bases: TGTGCCAGCAGTGCTGGGACAGATGAAGCTTTCTTT.

The chain combines TRBV9 with TRBJ2-1; possibly TRBD2 for D (5 bases). The end of the DNA fits TRBJ2-5 better, so the J call may be wrong. Germline loops: CDR1 SGDLS, CDR2 YYNGEE. The CDR3 contains 15 residues. The CDR3 loop is CASSGRDIYLETQYF. CDR3 bases: TGTGCCAGCAGCGGCCGGGATATCTACTTGGAGACCCAGTACTTC.

This clonotype has a handful of counts. The chain is built from TRBV15 and TRBJ1-2; no reliable D call. This CDR3 is built from 15 residues. From germline, CDR1 is LNHNV and CDR2 YYDKDF (reference sequence). The V end lost 0 bases, the J end lost 4 bases, and 12 bases lay between the germline ends. CDR3 coding DNA: TGTGCCACCAGCAGAGAGTTCTCTGGCGTCTATGGCTACACCTTC. It codes for CATSREFSGVYGYTF.

The genes are TRBV21-1 and TRBJ1-1; the table's D gene call, TRBD1, was not cross checked with the DNA. TRBV21-1 is designated a pseudogene. This CDR3 is 16 amino acids long. The CDR3 DNA sequence: TGTGCCAGCAGCATACCGGAAGGGACAAAAAACACTGAAGCTTTCTTT. Protein product: CASSIPEGTKNTEAFF.

This clonotype has only a few counts. This rearrangement joins TRBV10-3 to TRBJ2-3; 10 bases map to TRBD2. V trimming: 2 bases; J trimming: 6 bases; junction bases outside the gene matches: 11. This CDR3 has 17 amino acids. Germline lookup yields CDR1 ENHRY and CDR2 SYGVKD. The CDR3 coding sequence is TGTGCCATCAGTGAGGGGAGGGCTAGCGGGAGCATCGATACGCAGTATTTT. Translated: CAISEGRASGSIDTQYF.

This chain connects TRBV27 to TRBJ2-1; the D gene is possibly TRBD2 (6 bases). V shed 5 bases and J shed 4 bases, with 18 bases lying between them. This CDR3 is built from 16 residues. Germline CDR1 and CDR2: MNHEY and SMNVEV (reference sequence). CDR3 coding DNA: TGTGCCAGCAGTCAATTACATCTGCGGGGTTACAATGAGCAGTTCTTC. This codes for CASSQLHLRGYNEQFF.